Shown below are 11 T cell receptor beta chains from a single sample sequenced in a study of cytomegalovirus exposure and HLA in healthy donors. Amplification used 60 Vbeta primers and 13 Jbeta primers. The protocol was immunoSEQ multiplex PCR, while the TCRdb copy is restricted to in-frame clones and leaves out a portion. The sample records some 100,000 clones, about 75% being singletons. The sequencing sample was made of PBMCs. The receptor source for this set is a woman younger than 35 in good health and CMV-seropositive.

The count of this clone is one. The rearrangement links TRBV27 to TRBJ2-3; D not resolved. This CDR3 has 15 residues. Trimming left V 6 bases short and J 2 bases short, with 15 bases between. The germline V gene has CDR1 MNHEY and CDR2 SMNVEV (reference sequence). As DNA, the CDR3 is TGTGCCAGCAGGAGCCACCGGGTGGACACAGATACGCAGTATTTT. Protein product: CASRSHRVDTDTQYF.

V gene TRBV6-4 combines with J gene TRBJ2-1; no clear D gene. In germline, CDR1 is MRHNA, CDR2 SNTAGT. Trimming took off 5 bases at V and 2 bases at J, with 16 bases between the two ends. The CDR3 sequence is 16 residues long. CDR3 residues: CASSPSPDTTYNEQFF. CDR3 coding DNA: TGTGCCAGCAGTCCTTCCCCGGATACTACCTACAATGAGCAGTTCTTC.

The chain couples TRBV6-4 to TRBJ2-5; possible D gene TRBD1, 5 bases. V shed 2 bases and J shed 0 bases, with 10 bases lying between them. The CDR3 is 15 amino acids. The germline CDR1 and CDR2 sequences are MRHNA and SNTAGT. The CDR3 sequence is CASSDKAGNQETQYF. CDR3 DNA sequence: TGTGCCAGCAGTGACAAAGCAGGGAACCAAGAGACCCAGTACTTC.

Only a few counts were recorded for this clone. Within the sample, other DNA sequences also encode this same CDR3. J is TRBJ2-1 and V is TRBV28, with 9 nucleotides matching TRBD2. The CDR3 is made up of 14 amino acids. In germline, CDR1 is MDHEN, CDR2 SYDVKM. V dropped 7 bases and J dropped 4; count of bases not matched to a gene: 5. The CDR3 protein is CASILTSGYNEQFF. CDR3 DNA: TGTGCCAGCATCCTGACTAGCGGTTACAATGAGCAGTTCTTC. The entire variable domain, with the rest obtained from reference TRBV28 and TRBJ2-1, is as follows: DVKVTQSSRYLVKRTGEKVFLECVQDMDHENMFWYRQDPGLGLRLIYFSYDVKMKEKGDIPEGYSVSREKKERFSLILESASTNQTSMYLCASILTSGYNEQFFGPGTRLTVL.

This clone was seen a handful of times. The genes are TRBV6-1 and TRBJ1-4; TRBD1 matches 8 bases. The germline CDR1 and CDR2 sequences are MNHNS and SASEGT. This CDR3 is built from 14 residues. Losses at the gene ends were 7 bases for V and 5 bases for J; bases not matched to a gene: 6. The chain's CDR3 is CASKGQERNEKLFF. CDR3 DNA: TGTGCCAGCAAGGGACAGGAGAGAAATGAAAAACTGTTTTTT.

V is TRBV7-2 and J is TRBJ2-5; TRBD2 matches at 8 bases. The CDR3 loop spans 16 amino acids. Germline loops: CDR1 SGHTA, CDR2 FQGNSA. V gave up 5 bases and J gave up 1 base; unmatched junction bases: 9. The CDR3 region is CASSLPVLAGQETQYF. Here the CDR3 DNA reads TGTGCCAGCAGCCTCCCCGTCCTAGCGGGCCAAGAGACCCAGTACTTC.

Of note for this clone: At one boundary the junction diverges from the germline segment, which might be a read error. The chain is built from TRBV7-7 and TRBJ2-5; 8 bases are a match to TRBD1. The closer fit of TRBJ2-7 to the DNA end suggests the J call may be wrong. The CDR3 totals 15 residues. Germline V gene sequence: CDR1 SSHAT, CDR2 FNYEAQ (reference sequence). The chain's CDR3 is CASSLGPDRVYEQYF. CDR3 nucleotides: TGTGCTAGCAGCTTAGGTCCGGACAGGGTCTACGAGCAGTACTTC.

The gene calls are TRBV10-3 and TRBJ2-5, with TRBD2 matching over 16 bases. V was clipped by 10 bases and J by 4 bases; unmatched bases: 9. The CDR3 runs to 16 residues. In germline, CDR1 is ENHRY, CDR2 SYGVKD. The CDR3 DNA sequence: TGTGCCACCCTCTCCGGGACTAGCGGGAGGGGAGAGACCCAGTACTTC. It specifies CATLSGTSGRGETQYF.

CDR3 sequence: CASSQDIGQGGNQPQHF. CDR3 sequence (DNA): TGTGCCAGCAGCCAAGATATTGGACAGGGCGGCAATCAGCCCCAGCATTTT. The genes are TRBV4-2 and TRBJ1-5, with TRBD1 matching 8 bases. Germline CDR1 is LGHNA and CDR2 is YNFKEQ. The V and J ends lost 0 bases and 2 bases, in that order; junction bases with no gene match: 6. The length of the CDR3 is 17 residues.

The chain combines TRBV19 with TRBJ2-5, with TRBD2 matching over 13 bases. The germline V gene has CDR1 LNHDA and CDR2 SQIVND (reference sequence). V lost 5 bases and J lost 3; bases outside the gene matches: 6. The CDR3 runs to 16 residues. The CDR3 nucleotides read TGTGCCAGTAGTCTAGGACTAGCGGGAGAAAAAGAGACCCAGTACTTC. It translates to CASSLGLAGEKETQYF.

The chain couples TRBV15 to TRBJ2-5; the match to TRBD1 covers 8 bases. CDR3 length equals 16 residues. V gave up 3 bases and J gave up 4 bases; unmatched junction bases: 10. The germline gives CDR1 LNHNV, CDR2 YYDKDF (reference sequence). CDR3 bases: TGTGCCACCAGCAGGGGTTATACAGGGGGTAGAGAGACCCAGTACTTC. The encoded protein is CATSRGYTGGRETQYF.